This passage covers 20 T cell receptor beta chains from one sample sequenced in a study of beta chain features in type 1 diabetes. Points from the study as a whole: TCRB CDR3s from Type 1 diabetes patients were moderately but significantly shorter in all four CD4+ subsets.

Every isolated RNA sample was fully reverse transcribed, so sequencing captured expressed TCRB transcripts. Data came from immunoSEQ multiplex PCR; TCRdb stores just in-frame clones and leaves some out. This table holds about 270,000 clones, around 15% found once. These receptors' targets are unknown. Sequenced sample: naive CD4+ T cells from blood. These receptors all come from a man between 25 and 39 years old with type 1 diabetes.

J is TRBJ1-5 and V is TRBV29-1; 10 bases match TRBD1. V lost 6 bases and J lost 2; bases outside the gene matches: 7. Germline V gene lookup returns CDR1 SQVTM and CDR2 ANQGSEA. CDR3 length: 15 amino acids. DNA of the CDR3: TGCAGCGTCGCGACCGGGACAGGGGGCAATCAGCCCCAGCATTTT. Amino acids: CSVATGTGGNQPQHF.

This clone was counted only a few times. The CDR3 bases are TGTGCCAGCAGCTCCCGGAGAGTGGGCAATGAGCAGTTCTTC. It yields the protein CASSSRRVGNEQFF. The V and J genes are TRBV7-2 and TRBJ2-1, with D unresolved. The ends were cut back, 4 bases at V and 6 bases at J, with 13 bases in the middle. The germline V gene encodes CDR1 SGHTA and CDR2 FQGNSA. CDR3 size: 14 residues. The variable domain in full, completed from reference TRBV7-2 and TRBJ2-1, reads GAGVSQSPSNKVTEKGKDVELRCDPISGHTALYWYRQSLGQGLEFLIYFQGNSAPDKSGLPSDRFSAERTGGSVSTLTIQRTQQEDSAVYLCASSSRRVGNEQFFGPGTRLTVL.

The chain recombines TRBV7-3 with TRBJ2-7, with 7 bases matching TRBD2. With 5 bases clipped from V and 0 bases from J, the junction kept 7 bases outside the gene matches. The CDR3 spans 15 residues. Germline CDR1 reads SGHTA; CDR2 reads FQGTGA. Here the CDR3 DNA reads TGTGCCAGCAGCCCTGAGCGGGGTAGCTCCTACGAGCAGTACTTC. Translating it yields CASSPERGSSYEQYF.

The chain carries TRBV4-2 and TRBJ1-5, with D possibly being TRBD1 (5 bases). This CDR3 comprises 14 residues. Germline CDR1 reads LGHNA; CDR2 reads YNFKEQ. Trimming removed 0 bases at V and 7 bases at J, with 10 bases between. CDR3 in DNA: TGTGCCAGCAGCCAAGATCAGGGTAGGCAGCCCCAGCATTTT. Translation gives CASSQDQGRQPQHF.

V is TRBV5-4 and J is TRBJ2-5, with TRBD2 matching 8 bases. The J segment lost 4 bases and the V segment lost 2 bases, leaving 4 bases of the junction unmatched. CDR3 length: 14 amino acids. Germline V gene data show CDR1 as SGHNT and CDR2 as YYREEE (reference sequence). This CDR3 is CASSLAGDGETQYF. The DNA of the CDR3 is TGTGCCAGCAGCTTAGCGGGAGATGGAGAGACCCAGTACTTC.

The chain has TRBV5-1 and TRBJ1-2; no clear D gene. The V gene's germline CDR1 is SGHRS and CDR2 YFSETQ. The CDR3 has 13 residues. Trimming pared 3 bases from V and 7 bases from J, leaving 13 bases between. The CDR3 bases are TGCGCCAGCAGCTCCGCGCGCGATTCTGGCTACACCTTC. It codes for CASSSARDSGYTF.

This clone appeared a few times. J is TRBJ1-1 and V is TRBV28; the D is unclear. V was cut by 8 bases and J by 4 bases, with 8 bases left in between. This CDR3 contains 11 residues. The V gene's germline CDR1 is MDHEN and CDR2 SYDVKM. The CDR3: CASRSLTEAFF. CDR3 DNA: TGTGCCAGCCGTTCCCTCACTGAAGCTTTCTTT.

This clone was counted a few times. V and J are TRBV7-9 and TRBJ1-5; no clear D gene. The V end was cut by 1 base, the J end by 7 bases, with 8 bases between. CDR1 is SEHNR, CDR2 FQNEAQ, per germline (reference sequence). This CDR3 comprises 13 residues. For the CDR3, the DNA is TGTGCCAGCAGCTTAGACCTAAGACAGCCCCAGCATTTT. Encoded protein: CASSLDLRQPQHF.

The chain joins TRBV28 to TRBJ2-1; perhaps TRBD1 as D (6 bases). The CDR3 loop spans 12 amino acids. V lost 5 bases to trimming and J lost 7 bases, with 9 bases between them. Germline CDR1 reads MDHEN; CDR2 reads SYDVKM. In DNA, the CDR3 is TGTGCCAGCAGTCCCGACAGGAATGAGCAGTTCTTC. Translation gives CASSPDRNEQFF.

The V gene is TRBV19, the J gene TRBJ1-5; TRBD1 is a possible D gene (6 bases). There are 16 residues in the CDR3. Trimming removed 2 bases at V and 4 bases at J, with 15 bases between. Germline V gene sequence: CDR1 LNHDA, CDR2 SQIVND (reference sequence). CDR3 in amino acids: CASSITTGSMNQPQHF. The CDR3 DNA reads as TGTGCCAGTAGTATAACGACAGGATCGATGAATCAGCCCCAGCATTTT.

This clone was seen a few times. This chain uses TRBV5-1 with TRBJ2-1, with TRBD2 as a possible D gene (6 bases). Deletions cut 5 bases from V and 8 bases from J, with 20 bases between. The CDR3 consists of 15 residues. Germline V CDR1 and CDR2: SGHRS, YFSETQ. CDR3 region: CASRSKLQGGDEQFF. In nucleotides, the CDR3 is TGCGCCAGCAGGTCCAAGCTCCAGGGAGGCGATGAGCAGTTCTTC.

The rearrangement joins TRBV9 to TRBJ2-7; D gene uncertain. CDR3 size: 14 residues. With 3 bases removed from V and 1 base from J, the gap between germline ends came to 11 bases. Germline V gene sequence: CDR1 SGDLS, CDR2 YYNGEE. In DNA form, the CDR3 reads TGTGCCAGCAGCGAGCACCTCGGGTCCTACGAGCAGTACTTC. Protein sequence: CASSEHLGSYEQYF.

The chain carries TRBV28 and TRBJ2-3; D remains ambiguous. From germline, CDR1 is MDHEN and CDR2 SYDVKM. The CDR3 covers 13 residues. The V end lost 3 bases, the J end lost 3 bases, and 7 bases lay between the germline ends. Written as DNA, the CDR3 is TGTGCCAGCAGTTTTCGTATAACAGATACGCAGTATTTT. This sequence encodes CASSFRITDTQYF.

This clone has a handful of counts. J is TRBJ2-1 and V is TRBV7-3; unclear D gene. With 2 bases removed from V and 7 bases from J, the gap between germline ends came to 9 bases. CDR1 SGHTA and CDR2 FQGTGA come from the germline V gene. The CDR3 consists of 13 residues. CDR3 sequence (DNA): TGTGCCAGCAGCTTAGGTAGCCGAAATGAGCAGTTCTTC. Its protein product is CASSLGSRNEQFF.

This clone was seen a few times. The J gene is TRBJ1-2, the V gene TRBV25-1; a weak D match, TRBD1 (6 bases). CDR1 and CDR2 from the germline V gene are MGHDK and SYGVNS. Trimming took off 2 bases at V and 1 base at J, with 8 bases between the two ends. The CDR3 has 14 residues. The CDR3 protein is CASSERQVNYGYTF. The CDR3 nucleotides read TGTGCCAGCAGTGAACGACAGGTTAACTATGGCTACACCTTC.

There are a few counts of this clone. V usage is TRBV9 and J usage is TRBJ2-7; D might be TRBD1 (6 bases). This CDR3 has 14 amino acids. With 3 bases removed from V and 2 bases from J, the gap between germline ends came to 12 bases. Germline V CDR1 and CDR2: SGDLS, YYNGEE. The CDR3 reads CASSAGQLAYEQYF. CDR3 nucleotides: TGTGCCAGCAGCGCCGGACAGTTGGCCTACGAGCAGTACTTC.

Only a few counts were recorded for this clone. The chain is built from TRBV7-2 and TRBJ2-7; TRBD1 might be the D (6 bases). Germline CDR1 SGHTA, CDR2 FQGNSA. The CDR3 has 12 residues. Trimming left V 3 bases short and J 10 bases short, with 13 bases between. The CDR3 loop reads CASSFTGQGQYF. CDR3 in DNA: TGTGCCAGCAGCTTTACGGGACAAGGCCAGTACTTC.

The chain combines TRBV2 with TRBJ2-7; 8 bases are a match to TRBD1. CDR1 and CDR2 (germline): SNHLY, FYNNEI. The CDR3 totals 15 residues. The trim removed 5 bases at V and 3 bases at J, leaving 9 bases unmatched. CDR3 residues: CASSPRDRTLYEQYF. The CDR3 bases are TGTGCCAGCAGTCCACGGGACAGGACCCTCTACGAGCAGTACTTC.

The chain links TRBV5-4 to TRBJ2-7; 12 positions match TRBD2. The CDR3 is 17 residues long. The J segment lost 1 base and the V segment lost 4 bases, leaving 9 bases of the junction unmatched. Per germline, CDR1 SGHNT and CDR2 YYREEE (reference sequence). CDR3 protein: CASSRPTSGSFSYEQYF. The CDR3 region has the DNA TGTGCCAGCAGCCGTCCGACTAGCGGGAGTTTTTCCTACGAGCAGTACTTC.

This chain connects TRBV27 to TRBJ2-7, with a possible D match to TRBD2 (5 bases). The V end lost 7 bases, the J end lost 2 bases, and 18 bases lay between the germline ends. The CDR3 totals 15 residues. Germline V gene lookup returns CDR1 MNHEY and CDR2 SMNVEV (reference sequence). The chain's CDR3 is CASNPSASGTYEQYF. The CDR3 DNA is TGTGCCAGCAATCCAAGTGCGTCGGGGACCTACGAGCAGTACTTC.